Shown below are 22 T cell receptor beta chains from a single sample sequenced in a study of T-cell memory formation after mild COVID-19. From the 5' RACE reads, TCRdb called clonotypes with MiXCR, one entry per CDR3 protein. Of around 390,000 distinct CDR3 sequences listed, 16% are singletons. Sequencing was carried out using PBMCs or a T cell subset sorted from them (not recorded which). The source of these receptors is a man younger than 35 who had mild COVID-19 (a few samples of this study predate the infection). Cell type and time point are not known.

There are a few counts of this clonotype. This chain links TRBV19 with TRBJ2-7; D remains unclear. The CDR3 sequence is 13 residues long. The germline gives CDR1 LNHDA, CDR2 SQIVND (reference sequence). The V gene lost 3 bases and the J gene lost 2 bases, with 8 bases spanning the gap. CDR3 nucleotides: TGTGCCAGTAGTATCCGGCAGGCCTACGAGCAGTACTTC. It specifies CASSIRQAYEQYF. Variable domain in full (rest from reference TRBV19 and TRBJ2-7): DGGITQSPKYLFRKEGQNVTLSCEQNLNHDAMYWYRQDPGQGLRLIYYSQIVNDFQKGDIAEGYSVSREKKESFPLTVTSAQKNPTAFYLCASSIRQAYEQYFGPGTRLTVT.

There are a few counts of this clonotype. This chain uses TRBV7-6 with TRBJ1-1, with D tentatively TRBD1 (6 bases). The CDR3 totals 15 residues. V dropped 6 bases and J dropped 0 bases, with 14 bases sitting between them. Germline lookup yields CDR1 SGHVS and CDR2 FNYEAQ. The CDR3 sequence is CASSSGTIMNTEAFF. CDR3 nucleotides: TGTGCCAGCAGTTCCGGGACAATAATGAACACTGAAGCTTTCTTT. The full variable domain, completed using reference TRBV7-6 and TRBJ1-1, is GAGVSQSPRYKVTKRGQDVALRCDPISGHVSLYWYRQALGQGPEFLTYFNYEAQQDKSGLPNDRFSAERPEGSISTLTIQRTEQRDSAMYRCASSSGTIMNTEAFFGQGTRLTVV.

This CDR3 reads CASSLEAAGGPNEQFF. The CDR3 coding sequence is TGCGCCAGCAGCTTGGAGGCGGCGGGGGGACCCAATGAGCAGTTCTTC. The chain recombines TRBV5-1 with TRBJ2-1; 8 bases are shared with TRBD2. Germline values: CDR1 SGHRS, CDR2 YFSETQ. V shed 0 bases, J shed 6 bases, and the junction held 8 bases outside the gene matches. The CDR3 covers 16 residues.

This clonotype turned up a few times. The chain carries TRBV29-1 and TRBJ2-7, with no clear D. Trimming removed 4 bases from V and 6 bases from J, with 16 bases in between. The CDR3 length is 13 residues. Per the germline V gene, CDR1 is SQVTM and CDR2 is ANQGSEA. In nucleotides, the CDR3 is TGCAGCGTTGGCCCCGATTCCGCCGGCGAGCAGTACTTC. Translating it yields CSVGPDSAGEQYF.

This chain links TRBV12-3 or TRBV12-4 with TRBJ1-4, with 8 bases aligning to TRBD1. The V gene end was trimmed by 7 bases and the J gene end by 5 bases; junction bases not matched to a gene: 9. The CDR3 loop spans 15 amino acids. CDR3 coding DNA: TGTGCCAGCACCACACGACAGGGGTGGAATGAAAAACTGTTTTTT. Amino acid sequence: CASTTRQGWNEKLFF.

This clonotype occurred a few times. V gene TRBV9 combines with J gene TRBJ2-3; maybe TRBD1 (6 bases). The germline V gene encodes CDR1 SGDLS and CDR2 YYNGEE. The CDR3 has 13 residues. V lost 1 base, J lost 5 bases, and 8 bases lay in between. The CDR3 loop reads CASSVQGIDTQYF. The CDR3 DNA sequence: TGTGCCAGCAGCGTACAGGGGATAGATACGCAGTATTTT.

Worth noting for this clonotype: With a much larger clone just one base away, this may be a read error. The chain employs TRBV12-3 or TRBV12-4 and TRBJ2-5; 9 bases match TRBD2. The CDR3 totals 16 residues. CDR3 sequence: CASSFSPAGGQETKYF. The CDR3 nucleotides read TGTGCCAGCAGTTTCTCACCAGCGGGGGGTCAAGAGACCAAGTACTTC.

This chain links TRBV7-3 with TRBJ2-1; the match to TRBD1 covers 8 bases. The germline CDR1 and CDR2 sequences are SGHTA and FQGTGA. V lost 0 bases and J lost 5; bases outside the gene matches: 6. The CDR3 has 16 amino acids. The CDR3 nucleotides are TGTGCCAGCAGCTTAACACCGGGACAGGAGAACAATGAGCAGTTCTTC. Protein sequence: CASSLTPGQENNEQFF.

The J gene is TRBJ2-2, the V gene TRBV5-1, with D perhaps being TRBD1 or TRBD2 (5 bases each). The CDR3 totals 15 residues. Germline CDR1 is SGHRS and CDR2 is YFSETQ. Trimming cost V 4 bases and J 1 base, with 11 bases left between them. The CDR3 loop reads CASSHRDGNTGELFF. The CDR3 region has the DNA TGCGCCAGCAGCCACCGGGACGGGAACACCGGGGAGCTGTTTTTT.

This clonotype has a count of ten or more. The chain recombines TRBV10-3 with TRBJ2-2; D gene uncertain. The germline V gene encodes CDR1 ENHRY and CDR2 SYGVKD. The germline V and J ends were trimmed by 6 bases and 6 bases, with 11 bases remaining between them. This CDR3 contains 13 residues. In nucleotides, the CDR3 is TGTGCCATCAGCCCCCGACTCTCCGGGGAGCTGTTTTTT. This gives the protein CAISPRLSGELFF.

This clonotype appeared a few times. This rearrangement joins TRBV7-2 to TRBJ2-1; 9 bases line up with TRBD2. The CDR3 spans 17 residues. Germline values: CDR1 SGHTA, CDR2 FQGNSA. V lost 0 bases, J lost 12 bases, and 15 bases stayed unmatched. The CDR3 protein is CASSLAGGGGAVSVQFF. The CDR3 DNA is TGTGCCAGCAGCTTAGCGGGAGGCGGGGGGGCAGTATCGGTGCAGTTCTTC.

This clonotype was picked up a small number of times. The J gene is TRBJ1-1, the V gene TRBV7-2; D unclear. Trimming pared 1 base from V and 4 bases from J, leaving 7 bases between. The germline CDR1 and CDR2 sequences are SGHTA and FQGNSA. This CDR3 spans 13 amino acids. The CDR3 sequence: CASSLEVATEAFF. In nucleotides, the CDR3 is TGTGCCAGCAGCTTAGAGGTGGCCACTGAAGCTTTCTTT.

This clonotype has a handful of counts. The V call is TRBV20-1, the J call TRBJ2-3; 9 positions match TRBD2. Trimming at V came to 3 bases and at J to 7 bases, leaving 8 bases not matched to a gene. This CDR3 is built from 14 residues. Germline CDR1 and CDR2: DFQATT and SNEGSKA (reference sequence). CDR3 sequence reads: CSARLGGGANTQYF. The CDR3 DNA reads TGCAGTGCTAGGCTTGGCGGGGGGGCAAATACGCAGTATTTT.

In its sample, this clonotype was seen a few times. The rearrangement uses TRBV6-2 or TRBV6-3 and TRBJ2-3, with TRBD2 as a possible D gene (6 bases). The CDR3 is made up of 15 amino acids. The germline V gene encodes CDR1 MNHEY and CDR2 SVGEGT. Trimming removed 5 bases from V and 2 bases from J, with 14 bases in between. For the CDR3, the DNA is TGTGCCAGCAGTGTCCGACCGGGAGACACAGATACGCAGTATTTT. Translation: CASSVRPGDTDTQYF.

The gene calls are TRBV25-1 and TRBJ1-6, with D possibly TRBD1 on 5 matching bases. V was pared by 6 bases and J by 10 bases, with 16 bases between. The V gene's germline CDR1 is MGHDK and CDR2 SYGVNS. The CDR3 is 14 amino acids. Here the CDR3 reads CASRNHGGRSPLHF. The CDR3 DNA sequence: TGTGCCAGCAGAAACCATGGGGGGAGGTCACCCCTCCACTTT. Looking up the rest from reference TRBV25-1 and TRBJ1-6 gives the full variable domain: EADIYQTPRYLVIGTGKKITLECSQTMGHDKMYWYQQDPGMELHLIHYSYGVNSTEKGDLSSESTVSRIRTEHFPLTLESARPSHTSQYLCASRNHGGRSPLHFGNGTRLTVT.

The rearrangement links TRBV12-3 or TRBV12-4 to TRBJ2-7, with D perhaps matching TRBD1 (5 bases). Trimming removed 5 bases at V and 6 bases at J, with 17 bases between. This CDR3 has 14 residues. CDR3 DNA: TGTGCCAGCAGTGTCAGGGAACAGAGTGGCGAGCAGTACTTC. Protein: CASSVREQSGEQYF.

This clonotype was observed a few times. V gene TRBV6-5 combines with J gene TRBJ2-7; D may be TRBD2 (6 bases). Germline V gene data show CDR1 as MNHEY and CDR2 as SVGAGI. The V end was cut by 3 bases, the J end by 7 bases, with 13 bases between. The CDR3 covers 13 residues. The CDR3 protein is CASSYWDRGEQYF. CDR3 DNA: TGTGCCAGCAGTTATTGGGACCGGGGGGAGCAGTACTTC.

The CDR3 spells CASSQDPRGLSDTQYF. CDR3 bases: TGCGCCAGCAGCCAAGACCCCAGGGGGCTGTCAGATACGCAGTATTTT. The rearrangement joins TRBV4-1 to TRBJ2-3; 8 bases align to TRBD1. With 0 bases clipped from V and 4 bases from J, the junction kept 6 bases outside the gene matches. The CDR3 contains 16 residues. Germline-derived CDR1 and CDR2 are MGHRA and YSYEKL.

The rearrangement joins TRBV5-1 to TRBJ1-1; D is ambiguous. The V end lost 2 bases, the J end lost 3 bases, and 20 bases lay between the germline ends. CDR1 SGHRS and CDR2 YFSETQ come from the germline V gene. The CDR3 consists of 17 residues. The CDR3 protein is CASSFGPGYVPDTEAFF. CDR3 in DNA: TGCGCCAGCAGCTTTGGCCCGGGCTACGTCCCCGACACTGAAGCTTTCTTT.

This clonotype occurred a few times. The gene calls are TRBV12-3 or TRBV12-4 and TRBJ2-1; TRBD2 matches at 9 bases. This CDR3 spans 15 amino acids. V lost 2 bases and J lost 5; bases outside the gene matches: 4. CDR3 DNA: TGTGCCAGCAGTTTATGGTCTAGCGGGGACAATGAGCAGTTCTTC. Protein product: CASSLWSSGDNEQFF.

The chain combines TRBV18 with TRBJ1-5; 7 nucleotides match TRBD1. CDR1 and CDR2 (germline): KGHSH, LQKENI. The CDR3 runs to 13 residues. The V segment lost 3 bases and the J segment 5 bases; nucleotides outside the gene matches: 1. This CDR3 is CASSPGTDQPQHF. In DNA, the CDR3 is TGTGCCAGCTCACCCGGGACAGATCAGCCCCAGCATTTT.

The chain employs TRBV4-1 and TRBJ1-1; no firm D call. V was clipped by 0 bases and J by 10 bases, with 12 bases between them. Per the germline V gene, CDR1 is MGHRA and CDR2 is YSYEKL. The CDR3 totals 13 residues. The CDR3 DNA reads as TGCGCCAGCAGCCAAGATTCGCGGGTAGCAGCTTTCTTT. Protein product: CASSQDSRVAAFF.